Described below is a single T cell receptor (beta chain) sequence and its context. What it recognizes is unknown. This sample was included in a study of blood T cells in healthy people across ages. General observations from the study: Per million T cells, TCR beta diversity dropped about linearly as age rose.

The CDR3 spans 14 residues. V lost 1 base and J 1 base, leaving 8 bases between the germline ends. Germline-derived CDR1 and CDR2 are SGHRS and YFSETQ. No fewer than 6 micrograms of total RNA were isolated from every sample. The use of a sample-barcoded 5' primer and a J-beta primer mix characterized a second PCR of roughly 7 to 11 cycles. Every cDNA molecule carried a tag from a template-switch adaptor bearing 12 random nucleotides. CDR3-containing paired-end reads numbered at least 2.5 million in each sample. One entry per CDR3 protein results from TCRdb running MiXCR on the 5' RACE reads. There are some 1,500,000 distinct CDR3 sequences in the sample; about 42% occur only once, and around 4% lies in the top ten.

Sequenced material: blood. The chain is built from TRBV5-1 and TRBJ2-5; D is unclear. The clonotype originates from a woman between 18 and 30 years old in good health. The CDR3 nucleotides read TGCGCCAGCAGCTTGACTATGATCCAAGAGACCCAGTACTTC. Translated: CASSLTMIQETQYF.